One and the same sample provided the 15 T cell receptor beta chains below, sequenced in a study of graft-versus-host responses after intestinal transplantation. Measured with immunoSEQ multiplex PCR; TCRdb has only the in-frame clones, and not every one. The table includes 99,000 or so clones, roughly 84% detected once. These receptors' targets are unknown. The material sequenced was unstimulated CD4+ T cells sorted from spleen or lymph node cells, taken before intestinal transplant. The receptors come from a human donor who received an intestinal transplant.

The chain links TRBV6-6 to TRBJ1-2, with D maybe TRBD1 (6 bases). Trimming left V 0 bases short and J 8 bases short, with 16 bases between. This CDR3 comprises 15 residues. CDR1 is MNHNY, CDR2 SVGAGI, per germline (reference sequence). CDR3 coding DNA: TGTGCCAGCAGTTACTCTACGGGGGGGGCCGGAGGCTACACCTTC. As protein: CASSYSTGGAGGYTF.

The V gene is TRBV6-1, the J gene TRBJ1-5; D not resolved. The CDR3 has 13 residues. Germline-derived CDR1 and CDR2 are MNHNS and SASEGT. V shed 1 base and J shed 4 bases, with 5 bases lying between them. The CDR3 nucleotides read TGTGCCAGCAGTGAAGTCCCTAATCAGCCCCAGCATTTT. Amino acid sequence: CASSEVPNQPQHF.

The V and J genes are TRBV28 and TRBJ2-2; 11 bases agree with TRBD1. Losses at the gene ends were 4 bases for V and 5 bases for J; bases not matched to a gene: 6. CDR1 and CDR2 (germline): MDHEN, SYDVKM. The CDR3 has 16 residues. CDR3 DNA: TGTGCCAGCAGTTCCGCCGGGACAGGGGGTACCGGGGAGCTGTTTTTT. Residues: CASSSAGTGGTGELFF.

The chain carries TRBV6-1 and TRBJ1-3; D not certain. Trimming pared 5 bases from V and 1 base from J, leaving 9 bases between. The CDR3 runs to 14 residues. The germline V gene encodes CDR1 MNHNS and CDR2 SASEGT. The CDR3, as DNA: TGTGCCAGCAGTTTTTCGGGGTCTGGAAACACCATATATTTT. It yields the protein CASSFSGSGNTIYF.

The V gene is TRBV2, the J gene TRBJ2-4; tentative D call: TRBD2 (5 bases). Trimming stripped 7 bases from V and 1 base from J, with 23 bases between. The CDR3 is made up of 18 amino acids. Per the germline V gene, CDR1 is SNHLY and CDR2 is FYNNEI. For the CDR3, the DNA is TGTGCCAGCACCGGTGGGAGCTGGAGAGGATCGGCCAAAAACATTCAGTACTTC. It encodes CASTGGSWRGSAKNIQYF.

The chain employs TRBV5-1 and TRBJ2-3, with 10 bases aligning to TRBD2. V shed 4 bases, J shed 2 bases, and the junction held 7 bases outside the gene matches. CDR3 length: 16 amino acids. Germline lookup yields CDR1 SGHRS and CDR2 YFSETQ. The CDR3 reads CASSAGLAENTDTQYF. The CDR3 DNA reads TGCGCCAGCAGCGCTGGACTAGCGGAAAACACAGATACGCAGTATTTT. Filled out from reference TRBV5-1 and TRBJ2-3, the complete variable domain reads KAGVTQTPRYLIKTRGQQVTLSCSPISGHRSVSWYQQTPGQGLQFLFEYFSETQRNKGNFPGRFSGRQFSNSRSEMNVSTLELGDSALYLCASSAGLAENTDTQYFGPGTRLTVL.

The CDR3 loop reads CASIVGGQLSNQPQHF. The CDR3 bases are TGTGCCAGCATCGTAGGGGGGCAGCTTAGCAATCAGCCCCAGCATTTT. The rearrangement links TRBV28 to TRBJ1-5; D perhaps matches TRBD1 (6 bases). Trimming shortened V by 7 bases and J by 0 bases, and 16 bases separated the two germline ends. The CDR3 length is 16 residues. Germline V gene data show CDR1 as MDHEN and CDR2 as SYDVKM.

The rearrangement joins TRBV6-6 to TRBJ2-7; TRBD2 matches at 10 bases. This CDR3 spans 14 amino acids. V dropped 8 bases and J dropped 1; count of bases not matched to a gene: 5. Germline V gene data show CDR1 as MNHNY and CDR2 as SVGAGI (reference sequence). The CDR3: CASEVSGGSYEQYF. The CDR3 bases are TGTGCCAGCGAGGTTAGCGGGGGGTCCTACGAGCAGTACTTC.

The chain is built from TRBV5-1 and TRBJ2-1; 11 bases line up with TRBD2. The CDR3 totals 15 residues. CDR1 and CDR2 (germline): SGHRS, YFSETQ. V lost 2 bases to trimming and J lost 3 bases; unmatched junction nucleotides: 1. For the CDR3, the DNA is TGCGCCAGCAGCTTACTAGCGGGGGACTACAATGAGCAGTTCTTC. It is translated as CASSLLAGDYNEQFF.

V and J are TRBV6-1 and TRBJ1-1; a weak D match, TRBD1 (5 bases). The CDR3 is made up of 14 amino acids. Trimming stripped 8 bases from V and 11 bases from J, with 24 bases between. Germline values: CDR1 MNHNS, CDR2 SASEGT. The CDR3 loop is CASSLGTATVEAFF. Written as DNA, the CDR3 is TGTGCCAGCTCCCTAGGGACGGCCACTGTCGAGGCTTTCTTT.

V is TRBV6-5 and J is TRBJ1-6; D is unresolved. The V gene's germline CDR1 is MNHEY and CDR2 SVGAGI. V lost 2 bases to trimming and J lost 4 bases, with 9 bases between them. This CDR3 spans 15 amino acids. As DNA, the CDR3 is TGTGCCAGCAGTTACAGGCAGGCTTATAATTCACCCCTCCACTTT. Its translation is CASSYRQAYNSPLHF.

This chain uses TRBV2 with TRBJ2-3, with TRBD1 identical over 8 bases. J was trimmed by 5 bases and V by 6 bases; bases with no gene match: 7. The CDR3 is made up of 14 amino acids. CDR1 and CDR2 (germline): SNHLY, FYNNEI. As DNA, the CDR3 is TGTGCCAGCAGGAGACAGGGGAGGAGAGATACGCAGTATTTT. Encoded protein: CASRRQGRRDTQYF.

The V gene is TRBV5-1, the J gene TRBJ2-5; TRBD1 matches at 7 bases. Germline V lookup: CDR1 SGHRS, CDR2 YFSETQ. Trimming removed 4 bases from V and 0 bases from J; junction bases left unmatched: 3. This CDR3 comprises 14 residues. The CDR3 DNA is TGCGCCAGCAGCCCACAGGGGAACCAAGAGACCCAGTACTTC. It specifies CASSPQGNQETQYF.

The chain uses TRBV4-1 and TRBJ2-5, with D hard to call. This CDR3 has 13 residues. Between the trimmed V and J ends, which lost 1 base and 5 bases, there was a span of 8 bases. Looked up from germline, CDR1 is MGHRA and CDR2 is YSYEKL. The CDR3 region has the DNA TGCGCCAGCAGCCAAGGAAGGGATGAGACCCAGTACTTC. Its protein is CASSQGRDETQYF.

V and J are TRBV5-1 and TRBJ1-4, with a tentative D call TRBD1 (6 bases). The CDR3 consists of 16 residues. The V end was cut by 4 bases, the J end by 4 bases, with 17 bases between. Germline assignment: CDR1 SGHRS and CDR2 YFSETQ. The DNA of the CDR3 is TGCGCCAGCAGCAGATTCCGAGGACAGCTTAATGAAAAACTGTTTTTT. Translated, it gives CASSRFRGQLNEKLFF.